The 9 T cell receptor beta chains in this list originate from one sample, sequenced in a study of control samples from healthy donors and cancer patients. Clones were read by immunoSEQ multiplex PCR, and TCRdb kept only the in-frame ones, dropping some. The profile shows 150,000 to 200,000 clones, 80% to 95% of them singletons. The sequenced sample consisted of blood. Every receptor here comes from a young man in good health.

The gene calls are TRBV15 and TRBJ1-5; TRBD1 might be the D (5 bases). Germline CDR1 reads LNHNV; CDR2 reads YYDKDF (reference sequence). V was cut by 0 bases and J by 9 bases, with 15 bases left in between. The CDR3 loop spans 15 amino acids. In DNA form, the CDR3 reads TGTGCCACCAGCAGAGATACAGGTACGGCGTGGCCCCAGCATTTT. It yields the protein CATSRDTGTAWPQHF. The variable domain in full, with the rest retrieved from reference TRBV15 and TRBJ1-5, is DAMVIQNPRYQVTQFGKPVTLSCSQTLNHNVMYWYQQKSSQAPKLLFHYYDKDFNNEADTPDNFQSRRPNTSFCFLDIRSPGLGDTAMYLCATSRDTGTAWPQHFGDGTRLSIL.

This chain links TRBV18 with TRBJ1-4; a possible D gene is TRBD1 (5 bases). The V gene lost 5 bases and the J gene lost 7 bases, with 11 bases spanning the gap. CDR1 is KGHSH, CDR2 LQKENI, per germline. CDR3 length: 13 amino acids. Here the CDR3 DNA reads TGTGCCAGCTCATCGGGACGGGGTGAAAAACTGTTTTTT. Its protein is CASSSGRGEKLFF.

This clone was seen a handful of times. Other nucleotide sequences in the sample specify the same CDR3. J is TRBJ2-7 and V is TRBV12-3 or TRBV12-4; D gene ambiguous. The CDR3 has 13 residues. The V end was cut by 1 base, the J end by 2 bases, with 6 bases between. CDR3 sequence reads: CASSLEQPYEQYF. In DNA, the CDR3 is TGTGCCAGCAGTTTAGAACAGCCCTACGAGCAGTACTTC.

A single count supports this clone. This sequence joins TRBV24-1 and TRBJ2-5; 9 bases align to TRBD1. The CDR3 loop spans 15 amino acids. Germline V CDR1 and CDR2: KGHDR, SFDVKD. V shed 3 bases, J shed 5 bases, and the junction held 6 bases outside the gene matches. The CDR3 loop is CATSDPQGAGETQYF. CDR3 bases: TGTGCCACCAGTGATCCACAGGGGGCTGGGGAGACCCAGTACTTC.

The J gene is TRBJ2-1, the V gene TRBV9, with 15 bases lining up with TRBD2. The CDR3 runs 18 residues. Looked up from germline, CDR1 is SGDLS and CDR2 is YYNGEE. The ends lost 3 bases at V and 4 bases at J; junction bases unmatched: 8. The DNA of the CDR3 is TGTGCCAGCAGCGGAGGACTAGCGGGGGGGCCTATTTACAATGAGCAGTTCTTC. Its protein product is CASSGGLAGGPIYNEQFF. Using reference TRBV9 and TRBJ2-1 for the parts outside the CDR3, the full variable domain is DSGVTQTPKHLITATGQRVTLRCSPRSGDLSVYWYQQSLDQGLQFLIQYYNGEERAKGNILERFSAQQFPDLHSELNLSSLELGDSALYFCASSGGLAGGPIYNEQFFGPGTRLTVL.

The chain has TRBV19 and TRBJ2-1; TRBD1 might be the D (5 bases). The CDR3 is made up of 14 amino acids. In germline, CDR1 is LNHDA, CDR2 SQIVND (reference sequence). V shed 1 base and J shed 8 bases, with 12 bases lying between them. CDR3 coding DNA: TGTGCCAGTAGTATAGGGCAGGGCTGGGATGAGCAGTTCTTC. It translates to CASSIGQGWDEQFF.

V usage is TRBV9 and J usage is TRBJ1-2, with a possible D match to TRBD1 (5 bases). The V and J ends lost 4 bases and 3 bases respectively, with 22 bases between them. The CDR3 totals 17 residues. Per germline, CDR1 SGDLS and CDR2 YYNGEE. This CDR3 reads CASSPRGWRTQDYGYTF. For the CDR3, the DNA is TGTGCCAGCAGCCCCCGGGGGTGGAGAACCCAAGACTATGGCTACACCTTC.

V is TRBV19 and J is TRBJ1-5; 8 positions agree with TRBD1. The germline V gene encodes CDR1 LNHDA and CDR2 SQIVND (reference sequence). The CDR3 consists of 16 residues. The V segment lost 4 bases and the J segment 3 bases; nucleotides outside the gene matches: 8. The CDR3 nucleotides are TGTGCCAGTAGTACCAGGACAGGGAAGGACAATCAGCCCCAGCATTTT. The encoded protein is CASSTRTGKDNQPQHF.

This rearrangement joins TRBV27 to TRBJ2-3; D is ambiguous. The CDR3 covers 14 residues. V gave up 5 bases and J gave up 2 bases, with 11 bases separating them. From germline, CDR1 is MNHEY and CDR2 SMNVEV (reference sequence). CDR3 bases: TGTGCCAGCAGTGTATACCGGGCCACAGATACGCAGTATTTT. Its translation is CASSVYRATDTQYF.